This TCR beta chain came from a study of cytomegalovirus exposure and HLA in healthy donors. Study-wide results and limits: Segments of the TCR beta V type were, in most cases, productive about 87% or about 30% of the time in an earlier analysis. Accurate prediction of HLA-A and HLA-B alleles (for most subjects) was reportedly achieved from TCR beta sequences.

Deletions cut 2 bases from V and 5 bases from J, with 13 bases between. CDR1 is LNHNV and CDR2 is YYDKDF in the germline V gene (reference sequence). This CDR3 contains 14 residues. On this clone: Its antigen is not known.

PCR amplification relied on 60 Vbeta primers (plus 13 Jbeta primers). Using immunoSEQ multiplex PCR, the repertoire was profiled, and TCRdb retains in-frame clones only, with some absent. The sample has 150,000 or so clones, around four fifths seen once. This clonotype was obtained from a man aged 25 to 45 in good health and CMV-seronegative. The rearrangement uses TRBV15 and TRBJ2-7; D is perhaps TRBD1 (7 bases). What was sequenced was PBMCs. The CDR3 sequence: CATSRSQGGHEQYF. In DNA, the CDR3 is TGTGCCACCAGCAGATCCCAGGGGGGTCACGAGCAGTACTTC.